This TCR beta chain was profiled in a study of PD-L1 blockade in urothelial cancer. The table lists this clone with a few counts. The antigen is not known. Overall study results and limits: Better survival was predicted when blood TCR clonality before treatment fell below the median.

V shed 4 bases and J shed 4 bases, with 11 bases lying between them. This CDR3 comprises 14 residues. Germline CDR1 reads SGHTA; CDR2 reads FQGNSA. The sample's time point: peripheral blood 6 weeks after treatment start. Assay: immunoSEQ multiplex PCR; the TCRdb copy retains only in-frame clones and omits some. This sample has tens of thousands of clones, with 75% to 85% found just once. This chain uses TRBV7-2 with TRBJ1-5; D possibly corresponds to TRBD1 (5 bases). The clonotype was recovered from a man between 65 and 85 years old with urothelial cancer. The starting material was PBMCs, obtained around atezolizumab (anti-PD-L1) treatment. The chain's CDR3 is CASSYGGGNQPQHF. CDR3 DNA: TGTGCCAGCAGCTACGGGGGAGGAAATCAGCCCCAGCATTTT.